This TCR beta chain was identified in a study of graft-versus-host responses after intestinal transplantation. General study results and limits: Detection of GvH clones occurred in recipient marrow, and some had their first appearance in ileum or blood.

V was pared by 2 bases and J by 7 bases, with 12 bases of the junction left unmatched. Germline loops: CDR1 LNHDA, CDR2 SQIVND (reference sequence). The CDR3 is 17 amino acids. TCRdb keeps only in-frame clones here, not all; method: immunoSEQ multiplex PCR. The sample contains 96,000 or so clones, 80% to 95% of which appear only once. On this clone itself: Its specificity is not known.

The genes are TRBV19 and TRBJ2-1; 9 bases match TRBD2. This receptor was obtained from a human donor who received an intestinal transplant. The source material was unstimulated CD4+ T cells sorted from spleen or lymph node cells, sampled before intestinal transplant. The DNA for the CDR3 is TGTGCCAGTAGTATAAGGGGGTCGCGGGGGGGCCAGAATGAGCAGTTCTTC. Amino acids: CASSIRGSRGGQNEQFF.